The clone carrying this TCR beta chain has a count of ten or more. The antigen remains undetermined. This sample stems from a study of regulatory T cells in long-lasting Graves disease. Study results and limitations: Persistent Graves' patients showed reduced TCR diversity versus newly diagnosed patients.

Regarding time point: newly diagnosed GD, antithyroid drugs for less than 3 months. Making the TCR library involved RNA that had been extracted from PBMCs. Sequencing libraries for TCR beta were prepared with iRepertoire HTBI primers and Arm-PCR of CDR3 regions. TCRdb re-analysed the multiplex PCR reads in MiXCR, keeping a single row per CDR3 protein. The table includes around 420,000 distinct CDR3 sequences, over 12% detected once. These same data were also listed under a study on T cells in Graves' hyperthyroidism and ophthalmopathy.

The clonotype comes from a woman aged 40 to 50 with Graves disease. The sequencing used peripheral blood mononuclear cells (PBMCs), collected at new diagnosis, from a patient treated with antithyroid drugs.

The CDR3 loop is CASSPGTFHEQYF. CDR3 nucleotides: TGTGCCAGCAGTCCAGGGACTTTTCACGAGCAGTACTTC. The chain links TRBV12-3 or TRBV12-4 to TRBJ2-7; D is possibly TRBD2 (6 bases). The CDR3 is 13 residues long. V lost 5 bases to trimming and J lost 5 bases, with 13 bases between them.